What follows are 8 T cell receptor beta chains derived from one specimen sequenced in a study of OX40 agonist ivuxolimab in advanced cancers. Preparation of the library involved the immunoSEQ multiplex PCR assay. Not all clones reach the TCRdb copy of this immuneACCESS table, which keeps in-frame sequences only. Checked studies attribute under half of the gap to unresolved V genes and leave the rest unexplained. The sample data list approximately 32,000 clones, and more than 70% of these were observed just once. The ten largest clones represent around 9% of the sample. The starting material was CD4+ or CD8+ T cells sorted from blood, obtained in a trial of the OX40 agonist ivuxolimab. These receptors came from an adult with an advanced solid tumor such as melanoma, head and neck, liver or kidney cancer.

The CDR3, as DNA: TGTGCCAGCAGCACTAACGGGGGAGGCGAGCAGTTCTTC. The encoded protein is CASSTNGGGEQFF. The chain uses TRBV27 and TRBJ2-1; a possible D gene is TRBD2 (6 bases). V was cut by 6 bases and J by 10 bases, with 16 bases left in between. Per the germline V gene, CDR1 is MNHEY and CDR2 is SMNVEV (reference sequence). There are 13 residues in the CDR3.

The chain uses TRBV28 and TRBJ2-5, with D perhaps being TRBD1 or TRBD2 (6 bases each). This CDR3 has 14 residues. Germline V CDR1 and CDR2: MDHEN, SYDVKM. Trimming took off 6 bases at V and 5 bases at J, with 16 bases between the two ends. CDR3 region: CASRQGGQGETQYF. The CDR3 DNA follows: TGTGCCAGCAGGCAAGGGGGGCAGGGGGAGACCCAGTACTTC.

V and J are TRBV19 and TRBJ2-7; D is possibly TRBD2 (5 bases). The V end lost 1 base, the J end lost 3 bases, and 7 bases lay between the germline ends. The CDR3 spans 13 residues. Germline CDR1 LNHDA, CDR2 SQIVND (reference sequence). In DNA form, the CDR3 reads TGTGCCAGTAGTATAGTTGGGAGCTACGAGCAGTACTTC. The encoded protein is CASSIVGSYEQYF.

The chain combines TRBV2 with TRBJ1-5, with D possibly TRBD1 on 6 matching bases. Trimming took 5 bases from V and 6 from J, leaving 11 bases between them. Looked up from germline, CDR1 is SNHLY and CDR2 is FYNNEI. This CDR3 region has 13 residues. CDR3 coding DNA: TGTGCCAGCAGTCCAGGACAGTCTCAGCCCCAGCATTTT. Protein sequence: CASSPGQSQPQHF.

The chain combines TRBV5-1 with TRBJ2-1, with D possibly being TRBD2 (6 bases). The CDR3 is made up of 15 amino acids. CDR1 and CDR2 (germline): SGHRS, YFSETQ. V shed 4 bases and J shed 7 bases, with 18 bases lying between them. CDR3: CASSQTSSLLNEQFF. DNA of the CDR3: TGCGCCAGCAGCCAAACTAGCTCCCTCCTTAATGAGCAGTTCTTC.

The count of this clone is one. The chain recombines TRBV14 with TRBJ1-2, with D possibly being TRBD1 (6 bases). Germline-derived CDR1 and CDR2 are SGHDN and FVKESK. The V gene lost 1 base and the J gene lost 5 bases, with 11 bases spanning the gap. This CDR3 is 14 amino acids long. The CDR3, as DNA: TGTGCCAGCAGCCAAGTCGGGGGCTCGTATGGCTACACCTTC. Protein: CASSQVGGSYGYTF.

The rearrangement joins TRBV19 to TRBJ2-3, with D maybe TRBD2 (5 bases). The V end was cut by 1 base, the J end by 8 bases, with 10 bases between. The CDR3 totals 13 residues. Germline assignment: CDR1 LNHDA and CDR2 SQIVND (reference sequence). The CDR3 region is CASSIGQRGTQYF. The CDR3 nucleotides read TGTGCCAGTAGTATAGGGCAACGGGGTACGCAGTATTTT. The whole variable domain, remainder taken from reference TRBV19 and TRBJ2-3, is DGGITQSPKYLFRKEGQNVTLSCEQNLNHDAMYWYRQDPGQGLRLIYYSQIVNDFQKGDIAEGYSVSREKKESFPLTVTSAQKNPTAFYLCASSIGQRGTQYFGPGTRLTVL.

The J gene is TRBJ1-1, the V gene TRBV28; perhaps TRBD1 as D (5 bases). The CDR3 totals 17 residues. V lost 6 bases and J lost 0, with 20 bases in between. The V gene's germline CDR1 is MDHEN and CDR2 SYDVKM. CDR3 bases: TGTGCCAGCAGCCCAGTGGGGCGTCAGCGACTGAACACTGAAGCTTTCTTT. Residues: CASSPVGRQRLNTEAFF.